These 31 T cell receptor beta chains were all obtained from the same sample, sequenced in a study of human T cells and chemical hapten exposure. The time point is: pre-sensitization, week 0. Treatment defined: therapeutic diphenylcyclopropenone sensitization with weekly scalp DPC. TCRdb passed the RACE reads through MiXCR, listing each CDR3 protein once. This table holds about 77,000 distinct CDR3 sequences, about 14% found once. The sequenced sample was whole blood, obtained in connection with sensitization to the hapten diphenylcyclopropenone (DPC). The receptors stem from a woman in her fifties or sixties with alopecia areata. Some clones in this sample may be carry-over from other donors' samples.

The chain is built from TRBV11-2 and TRBJ2-1, with 10 bases that match TRBD2. Germline V gene lookup returns CDR1 SGHAT and CDR2 FQNNGV. With 6 bases clipped from V and 8 bases from J, the junction kept 13 bases outside the gene matches. The CDR3 length is 16 residues. The CDR3 nucleotides are TGTGCCAGCAGAAGACCCGCTAGCGGGAGTTTTGATGAGCAGTTCTTC. Protein product: CASRRPASGSFDEQFF.

This clonotype was found a few times. The chain uses TRBV20-1 and TRBJ2-1; 11 nucleotides agree with TRBD2. CDR1 is DFQATT, CDR2 SNEGSKA, per germline (reference sequence). The CDR3 is 12 amino acids. The V segment lost 5 bases and the J segment 15 bases; nucleotides outside the gene matches: 9. The CDR3 nucleotides are TGCAGTGCTTCTAGCGGGAGGTCAACGGGGTTCTTC. Its translation is CSASSGRSTGFF.

This clonotype has just a few counts. This chain links TRBV3-1 with TRBJ2-4, with 7 bases matching TRBD1. This CDR3 is built from 13 residues. Germline V gene lookup returns CDR1 LGHDT and CDR2 YNNKEL (reference sequence). Trimming at V came to 1 base and at J to 15 bases, leaving 9 bases not matched to a gene. The CDR3 protein is CASSQGQGVYLYF. Here the CDR3 DNA reads TGTGCCAGCAGCCAAGGACAGGGCGTTTATCTGTACTTC.

The J gene is TRBJ1-2, the V gene TRBV20-1, with TRBD1 as a possible D gene (5 bases). V was cut by 3 bases and J by 8 bases, with 16 bases left in between. Germline V CDR1 and CDR2: DFQATT, SNEGSKA (reference sequence). This CDR3 comprises 13 residues. In nucleotides, the CDR3 is TGCAGTGCTAGCGGGGGTCTTCTGAACGGCTACACCTTC. As protein: CSASGGLLNGYTF.

The chain carries TRBV7-9 and TRBJ2-3; D unresolved. Trimming removed 2 bases from V and 4 bases from J, with 10 bases in between. The CDR3 has 14 residues. Looked up from germline, CDR1 is SEHNR and CDR2 is FQNEAQ (reference sequence). CDR3 region: CASSLSSGPDTQYF. The CDR3 DNA is TGTGCCAGCAGCTTAAGCTCCGGGCCAGATACGCAGTATTTT.

Regarding this clonotype: This may stem from a read error, because a much larger clone lies one nucleotide away. The chain couples TRBV7-2 to TRBJ2-7, with D unclear. The CDR3 totals 16 residues. The germline V and J ends were trimmed by 2 bases and 6 bases, with 20 bases remaining between them. CDR1 is SGHTA and CDR2 is FQGNSA in the germline V gene. CDR3 sequence: CASSLLPGSNSLEQYF. The CDR3 DNA reads TGTGCCAGCAGCTTACTCCCCGGGTCGAACTCGCTCGAGCAGTACTTC.

The rearrangement links TRBV7-2 to TRBJ1-5; TRBD1 agrees at 8 bases. The germline V gene has CDR1 SGHTA and CDR2 FQGNSA. Unmatched junction bases numbered 8, after V lost 6 bases and J lost 4 bases. The length of the CDR3 is 15 residues. As DNA, the CDR3 is TGTGCCAGCAGTACTACAGGGGGACTGAATCAGCCCCAGCATTTT. Translated, it gives CASSTTGGLNQPQHF.

The CDR3 spells CASSGQGGNTEAFF. For the CDR3, the DNA is TGTGCCAGCAGTGGACAGGGGGGAAACACTGAAGCTTTCTTT. The genes are TRBV2 and TRBJ1-1; 9 bases are shared with TRBD1. V was clipped by 4 bases and J by 2 bases; unmatched bases: 2. Germline-derived CDR1 and CDR2 are SNHLY and FYNNEI. The CDR3 has 14 amino acids.

J is TRBJ2-7 and V is TRBV12-3 or TRBV12-4; 8 bases are shared with TRBD2. CDR3 length: 17 residues. The V and J ends lost 1 base and 6 bases, in that order; junction bases with no gene match: 14. The CDR3 here is CASSLEGSGAGRAEQYF. The CDR3 bases are TGTGCCAGCAGTTTAGAGGGTAGCGGGGCTGGGAGGGCCGAGCAGTACTTC.

CDR3 DNA sequence: TGTGCCAGCAGGGTACCGGGACGAAAAGAAGAGACCCAGTACTTC. Translated, it gives CASRVPGRKEETQYF. This sequence joins TRBV21-1 and TRBJ2-5; the listed D gene, TRBD1, was not tested against the DNA. TRBV21-1 counts as a pseudogene. This CDR3 region has 15 residues.

The chain carries TRBV7-2 and TRBJ2-3; 8 bases map to TRBD1. CDR1 SGHTA and CDR2 FQGNSA come from the germline V gene. The length of the CDR3 is 15 residues. The trim removed 5 bases at V and 1 base at J, leaving 5 bases unmatched. The CDR3 region is CASSPRTGRTDTQYF. Here the CDR3 DNA reads TGTGCCAGCAGCCCTCGGACAGGGCGCACAGATACGCAGTATTTT. Filled out from reference TRBV7-2 and TRBJ2-3, the complete variable domain reads GAGVSQSPSNKVTEKGKDVELRCDPISGHTALYWYRQSLGQGLEFLIYFQGNSAPDKSGLPSDRFSAERTGGSVSTLTIQRTQQEDSAVYLCASSPRTGRTDTQYFGPGTRLTVL.

The V and J genes are TRBV7-2 and TRBJ2-3, with D possibly TRBD1 on 6 matching bases. The CDR3 sequence is 16 residues long. The V and J ends lost 5 bases and 2 bases respectively, with 17 bases between them. Germline loops: CDR1 SGHTA, CDR2 FQGNSA. The CDR3: CASSTDRRRYTDTQYF. The CDR3, as DNA: TGTGCCAGCAGCACCGACAGGCGACGATACACAGATACGCAGTATTTT.

A few counts support this clonotype. V usage is TRBV6-5 and J usage is TRBJ2-1; D uncertain. The CDR3 has 12 amino acids. The V end was cut by 6 bases, the J end by 5 bases, with 8 bases between. In germline, CDR1 is MNHEY, CDR2 SVGAGI. As DNA, the CDR3 is TGTGCCAGCAGGTCGATTAACAATGAGCAGTTCTTC. Translation gives CASRSINNEQFF.

This clonotype turned up a few times. CDR3 DNA: TGCAGCGGACTGGACAGGGACTACGAGCAGTACTTC. This gives the protein CSGLDRDYEQYF. The J gene is TRBJ2-7, the V gene TRBV29-1; TRBD1 matches 8 bases. The germline V gene encodes CDR1 SQVTM and CDR2 ANQGSEA. J gave up 3 bases and V 7 bases, and 5 bases lay outside the gene matches. The CDR3 contains 12 residues.

This clonotype was counted many times. This sequence joins TRBV11-2 and TRBJ2-6; TRBD1 is a possible D gene (6 bases). This CDR3 comprises 15 residues. The V and J ends lost 5 bases and 1 base respectively, with 9 bases between them. The germline CDR1 and CDR2 sequences are SGHAT and FQNNGV. The CDR3 DNA reads as TGTGCCAGCAGCGCGGACAGATCTGGGGCCAACGTCCTGACTTTC. This gives the protein CASSADRSGANVLTF.

This clonotype was seen at least ten times. This chain links TRBV21-1 with TRBJ2-1; the table's D call, TRBD2, was not checked against the DNA. TRBV21-1 is reported as a pseudogene. The length of the CDR3 is 13 residues. The CDR3 region has the DNA TGTGCCAGCATGCTTGAGCCGGGAGTCCTAGCGGGCTTC. It is translated as CASMLEPGVLAGF.

This clonotype has just a few counts. The rearrangement uses TRBV12-3 or TRBV12-4 and TRBJ1-5, with a weak D call TRBD1 (6 bases). V gave up 6 bases and J gave up 0 bases, with 12 bases separating them. The CDR3 totals 15 residues. The CDR3 loop reads CASSGRGFSNQPQHF. The CDR3 DNA is TGTGCCAGCAGCGGGAGGGGGTTTAGCAATCAGCCCCAGCATTTT.

In this sample, this clonotype turned up a few times. The rearrangement joins TRBV20-1 to TRBJ2-1; TRBD2 agrees at 11 bases. Germline assignment: CDR1 DFQATT and CDR2 SNEGSKA (reference sequence). The CDR3 totals 15 residues. Unmatched junction bases numbered 3, after V lost 1 base and J lost 4 bases. CDR3 coding DNA: TGCAGTGCTAGAGCCGGGACTAGCGGTTACAATGAGCAGTTCTTC. Its protein product is CSARAGTSGYNEQFF.

CDR3 region: CASSETGTSRDTQYF. The CDR3 region has the DNA TGTGCCAGCAGTGAAACCGGGACTAGCCGGGATACGCAGTATTTT. V usage is TRBV2 and J usage is TRBJ2-3; 9 bases map to TRBD2. This CDR3 has 15 residues. Germline V lookup: CDR1 SNHLY, CDR2 FYNNEI. J lost 6 bases, V lost 2 bases, and 6 bases had no gene match.

A few counts support this clonotype. V and J are TRBV4-1 and TRBJ2-4; tentative D call: TRBD1 (6 bases). V lost 4 bases and J 6 bases, leaving 31 bases between the germline ends. The CDR3 is made up of 20 amino acids. CDR1 and CDR2 (germline): MGHRA, YSYEKL. The CDR3 spells CASSPPWGPTGRSGANIQYF. CDR3 sequence (DNA): TGCGCCAGCAGCCCCCCGTGGGGTCCGACAGGAAGGAGTGGAGCAAACATTCAGTACTTC.

The V and J genes are TRBV12-3 or TRBV12-4 and TRBJ1-1; the D is unclear. The CDR3 spans 14 residues. Trimming stripped 7 bases from V and 0 bases from J, with 12 bases between. CDR3 DNA sequence: TGTGCCAGCACCCTATCCCGCCTGAACACTGAAGCTTTCTTT. It specifies CASTLSRLNTEAFF.

This clonotype was recorded a few times. CDR3 protein: CASSQDLAIGSYNEQFF. As DNA, the CDR3 is TGCGCCAGCAGCCAAGATTTAGCAATCGGTTCATACAATGAGCAGTTCTTC. The rearrangement joins TRBV4-3 to TRBJ2-1; D is uncertain. V lost 0 bases and J 4 bases, leaving 16 bases between the germline ends. Germline assignment: CDR1 LGHNA and CDR2 YSLEER. This CDR3 comprises 17 residues.

This clonotype was recorded a few times. The rearrangement joins TRBV27 to TRBJ2-5; tentatively, D is TRBD1 (6 bases). The CDR3 totals 16 residues. Per the germline V gene, CDR1 is MNHEY and CDR2 is SMNVEV (reference sequence). With 0 bases removed from V and 1 base from J, the gap between germline ends came to 12 bases. The DNA for the CDR3 is TGTGCCAGCAGTTTATCTACGGGGACACTCCAAGAGACCCAGTACTTC. Amino acid sequence: CASSLSTGTLQETQYF.

The chain carries TRBV5-5 and TRBJ2-3, with D maybe TRBD1 (6 bases). The germline V gene has CDR1 SGHKS and CDR2 YYEKEE (reference sequence). The V gene lost 2 bases and the J gene lost 2 bases, with 9 bases spanning the gap. The CDR3 spans 14 residues. The CDR3 is CASSFWDNTDTQYF. As DNA, the CDR3 is TGTGCCAGCAGCTTTTGGGACAACACAGATACGCAGTATTTT.

This clonotype has just a few counts. The chain recombines TRBV7-6 with TRBJ2-3; the match to TRBD1 covers 9 bases. The CDR3 loop spans 15 amino acids. Per the germline V gene, CDR1 is SGHVS and CDR2 is FNYEAQ. Germline trimming cut 5 bases from V and 3 bases from J; bases unmatched to any gene: 6. Written as DNA, the CDR3 is TGTGCCAGCAGCCGGACAGGGGCTTCGACAGATACGCAGTATTTT. It translates to CASSRTGASTDTQYF.

A note on this clonotype: Possible read error: a much larger clone is one base away. Because the CDR3's place on the DNA is in doubt, the DNA is left out and the CDR3 is given as listed by TCRdb. The chain links TRBV3-2 to TRBJ2-1. TRBV3-2 has pseudogene status. The CDR3 is 16 amino acids long, termini counted. This CDR3 reads CASSPVASGSYNEQFF.

This rearrangement joins TRBV5-1 to TRBJ1-5; D is undetermined. Deletions cut 3 bases from V and 3 bases from J, with 10 bases between. The CDR3 runs to 14 residues. CDR1 is SGHRS, CDR2 YFSETQ, per germline. The CDR3: CASSWLGNNQPQHF. In nucleotides, the CDR3 is TGCGCCAGCAGCTGGCTGGGAAACAATCAGCCCCAGCATTTT.

This clonotype showed up just a few times. This chain links TRBV11-2 with TRBJ2-2; possibly TRBD2 for D (6 bases). The V end lost 3 bases, the J end lost 4 bases, and 15 bases lay between the germline ends. CDR3 length: 16 residues. Looked up from germline, CDR1 is SGHAT and CDR2 is FQNNGV. The CDR3 protein is CASSFRGGDSTGELFF. In nucleotides, the CDR3 is TGTGCCAGCAGCTTTAGAGGAGGGGATTCCACCGGGGAGCTGTTTTTT.

The chain joins TRBV5-1 to TRBJ1-6; weak D call: TRBD1 (6 bases). The V and J ends lost 5 bases and 0 bases respectively, with 12 bases between them. This CDR3 contains 16 residues. The germline V gene encodes CDR1 SGHRS and CDR2 YFSETQ. CDR3 nucleotide sequence: TGCGCCAGCAGTTCAGGGGCAAGCTCCTATAATTCACCCCTCCACTTT. It encodes CASSSGASSYNSPLHF.

This clonotype has just a few counts. The CDR3 protein is CASSRGGGTREDTQYF. In nucleotides, the CDR3 is TGTGCCAGCAGCCGCGGGGGAGGAACGCGGGAAGATACGCAGTATTTT. This chain connects TRBV6-2 or TRBV6-3 to TRBJ2-3, with 7 bases identical to TRBD2. Trimming took 6 bases from V and 5 from J; bases not matched to a gene: 14. The CDR3 is 16 amino acids. The germline gives CDR1 MNHEY, CDR2 SVGEGT.

The V and J genes are TRBV27 and TRBJ1-1; D call uncertain. Between the trimmed V and J ends, which lost 2 bases and 5 bases, there was a span of 9 bases. Germline V gives CDR1 MNHEY, CDR2 SMNVEV (reference sequence). There are 13 residues in the CDR3. The CDR3 region has the DNA TGTGCCAGCAGTTTAGCATTGAGGACTGAAGCTTTCTTT. Translated, it gives CASSLALRTEAFF.